This TCR beta chain was identified in a study of T cell clones after liver transplantation. For the study at large: A pre-transplant mixed lymphocyte reaction with TCRbeta sequencing defined graft-donor-reactive clones followed in post-transplant blood. Standard immunosuppression, with no induction, continued until 12-24 months after transplant. Timepoints were pre-transplant, pre-withdrawal, and after withdrawal was completed or failed. Findings of the study overall: A larger donor-reactive than third-party decline suggested partial antigen-specific deletion.

Comment on this clone: The antigen is unknown.

The method was immunoSEQ multiplex PCR; TCRdb's version includes in-frame clones alone and lacks a portion of them. The repertoire holds about 16,000 clones, less than 85% seen once, with over 25% in the top ten. The specimen was CD8+ T cells from blood, collected about 50 months after liver transplant. The clonotype comes from a human patient who received a liver transplant. Some T cells may have originated in the graft donor.

The chain's CDR3 is CASSWDTRGEQYF. Written as DNA, the CDR3 is TGTGCCAGCTCCTGGGACACCCGCGGCGAGCAGTACTTC. The chain combines TRBV7-9 with TRBJ2-7; TRBD1 might be the D (6 bases). CDR1 is SEHNR, CDR2 FQNEAQ, per germline (reference sequence). The CDR3 length is 13 residues. Trimming took off 8 bases at V and 6 bases at J, with 17 bases between the two ends.